The 13 T cell receptor beta chains below all came from one sample that was sequenced in a study of OX40 agonist ivuxolimab in advanced cancers. TCRdb's copy holds only in-frame clones and misses some; the assay was immunoSEQ multiplex PCR. The sample lists fewer than 85,000 clones, less than 90% occurring once. The specimen comprised CD4+ or CD8+ T cells sorted from blood, sampled in a trial of the OX40 agonist ivuxolimab. The receptors here all came from an adult with an advanced solid tumor such as melanoma, head and neck, liver or kidney cancer.

This sequence joins TRBV21-1 and TRBJ2-6; TRBD1, the D gene given by the table, was not confirmed from the DNA. TRBV21-1 is listed as a pseudogene. CDR3 length: 19 amino acids. The CDR3 DNA reads as TGTGCCAGCAGCAAAGGGCGGACAGGGCTCTCCTCTGGGGCCAACGTCCTGACTTTC. As protein: CASSKGRTGLSSGANVLTF.

The V gene is TRBV12-5, the J gene TRBJ2-5, with D perhaps matching TRBD1 (7 bases). Germline V gives CDR1 LGHNT, CDR2 FRNRAP. V lost 4 bases and J 1 base, leaving 16 bases between the germline ends. The CDR3 spans 16 residues. The CDR3 region is CASGSPGGQLQETQYF. The CDR3 nucleotides read TGTGCTAGTGGTTCCCCAGGGGGGCAACTCCAAGAGACCCAGTACTTC.

This chain connects TRBV5-6 to TRBJ1-2; maybe TRBD1 (5 bases). The germline V gene encodes CDR1 SGHDT and CDR2 YYEEEE. The CDR3 loop spans 15 amino acids. V was shortened by 1 base and J by 7 bases, with 17 bases between the two germline ends. The CDR3 DNA sequence: TGTGCCAGCAGCTTGTATTATGACAGAGATTCTGGCTACACCTTC. Translated, it gives CASSLYYDRDSGYTF. Supplemented by reference TRBV5-6 and TRBJ1-2, the full variable domain reads DAGVTQSPTHLIKTRGQQVTLRCSPKSGHDTVSWYQQALGQGPQFIFQYYEEEERQRGNFPDRFSGHQFPNYSSELNVNALLLGDSALYLCASSLYYDRDSGYTFGSGTRLTVV.

This chain joins TRBV7-6 and TRBJ1-1, with D uncertain. Trimming shortened V by 4 bases and J by 0 bases, and 3 bases separated the two germline ends. The CDR3 is made up of 12 amino acids. The germline V gene encodes CDR1 SGHVS and CDR2 FNYEAQ. The CDR3 coding sequence is TGTGCCAGCAGCTCAGTGAACACTGAAGCTTTCTTT. It specifies CASSSVNTEAFF.

The chain employs TRBV18 and TRBJ2-7, with D perhaps TRBD2 (5 bases). CDR1 and CDR2 from the germline V gene are KGHSH and LQKENI. The ends were cut back, 4 bases at V and 0 bases at J, with 16 bases in the middle. The CDR3 has 16 residues. CDR3 nucleotides: TGTGCCAGCTCACGGGGAGCCACAGACGACTCCTACGAGCAGTACTTC. This translates into CASSRGATDDSYEQYF.

The rearrangement joins TRBV7-9 to TRBJ1-1; D may be TRBD1 (5 bases). CDR3 length: 12 residues. V shed 1 base and J shed 10 bases, with 10 bases lying between them. Germline V gene lookup returns CDR1 SEHNR and CDR2 FQNEAQ (reference sequence). The CDR3 region is CASSLDRQGAFF. CDR3 bases: TGTGCCAGCAGCTTAGACAGGCAGGGAGCTTTCTTT.

This clone was detected only a few times. The chain combines TRBV7-2 with TRBJ2-7, with unresolved D. The CDR3 length is 11 residues. The germline gives CDR1 SGHTA, CDR2 FQGNSA. Trimming shortened V by 2 bases and J by 4 bases, and 3 bases separated the two germline ends. CDR3 DNA: TGTGCCAGCAGCTTACGATACGAGCAGTACTTC. Residues: CASSLRYEQYF.

In its sample, this clone was seen a few times. V gene TRBV7-2 combines with J gene TRBJ1-5; D unclear. V dropped 1 base and J dropped 5 bases, with 6 bases sitting between them. The CDR3 spans 13 residues. The germline V gene has CDR1 SGHTA and CDR2 FQGNSA. The DNA for the CDR3 is TGTGCCAGCAGCTTAGGGCGGGATCAGCCCCAGCATTTT. This encodes CASSLGRDQPQHF. Complete variable domain (other parts from reference TRBV7-2 and TRBJ1-5): GAGVSQSPSNKVTEKGKDVELRCDPISGHTALYWYRQSLGQGLEFLIYFQGNSAPDKSGLPSDRFSAERTGGSVSTLTIQRTQQEDSAVYLCASSLGRDQPQHFGDGTRLSIL.

The chain links TRBV4-2 to TRBJ2-1; 13 positions agree with TRBD2. Trimming at V came to 5 bases and at J to 5 bases, leaving 3 bases not matched to a gene. CDR3 length: 15 amino acids. The germline V gene encodes CDR1 LGHNA and CDR2 YNFKEQ. The CDR3 DNA is TGTGCCAGCAGCACGACTAGCGGGGGGAACAATGAGCAGTTCTTC. This gives the protein CASSTTSGGNNEQFF.

This rearrangement joins TRBV6-4 to TRBJ2-2; 8 positions agree with TRBD1. The trim removed 2 bases at V and 6 bases at J, leaving 2 bases unmatched. The CDR3 totals 14 residues. The germline gives CDR1 MRHNA, CDR2 SNTAGT. This CDR3 reads CASSDTDRAGELFF. The CDR3 DNA follows: TGTGCCAGCAGTGACACGGACAGGGCCGGGGAGCTGTTTTTT.

This chain links TRBV6-5 with TRBJ2-5; D remains ambiguous. Germline CDR1 and CDR2: MNHEY and SVGAGI. The CDR3 is 14 amino acids. Deletions cut 5 bases from V and 2 bases from J, with 12 bases between. This CDR3 reads CASSTRRYQETQYF. CDR3 bases: TGTGCCAGCAGTACCCGGAGATATCAAGAGACCCAGTACTTC.

V and J are TRBV5-1 and TRBJ2-2; D possibly corresponds to TRBD1 (5 bases). The CDR3 length is 16 residues. Trimming took 0 bases from V and 4 from J, leaving 13 bases between them. Per germline, CDR1 SGHRS and CDR2 YFSETQ. The CDR3, as DNA: TGCGCCAGCAGCTTGGCCCTCAGGGCTGGCACCGGGGAGCTGTTTTTT. It is translated as CASSLALRAGTGELFF.

The chain is built from TRBV27 and TRBJ1-2; 7 bases match TRBD1. This CDR3 has 14 amino acids. Germline CDR1 reads MNHEY; CDR2 reads SMNVEV (reference sequence). Trimming took 8 bases from V and 1 from J; bases not matched to a gene: 7. The CDR3 loop is CASSNRGYNYGYTF. CDR3 nucleotide sequence: TGTGCCAGCTCGAACAGGGGTTATAACTATGGCTACACCTTC.